These 26 T cell receptor beta chains share one sample of origin, sequenced in a study of blood T cell repertoires in COVID-19. The method was immunoSEQ multiplex PCR; TCRdb's version includes in-frame clones alone and lacks a portion of them. The profile shows about 230,000 clones, approximately 80% of them singletons. The sequenced sample consisted of peripheral blood. These receptor sequences come from a man between 40 and 49 years old with acute or convalescent COVID-19.

The chain is built from TRBV4-1 and TRBJ1-2; no clear D. The germline V gene has CDR1 MGHRA and CDR2 YSYEKL. V was trimmed by 1 base and J by 0 bases, leaving 6 bases between them. The CDR3 consists of 14 residues. The CDR3 region has the DNA TGCGCCAGCAGCCAAGTAGGAGCTAACTATGGCTACACCTTC. Protein product: CASSQVGANYGYTF.

This chain joins TRBV12-5 and TRBJ2-3, with no clear D. The CDR3 is made up of 13 amino acids. The ends were cut back, 7 bases at V and 0 bases at J, with 8 bases in the middle. In germline, CDR1 is LGHNT, CDR2 FRNRAP. As DNA, the CDR3 is TGTGCTAGTGCCTATACTAGCACAGATACGCAGTATTTT. Amino acids: CASAYTSTDTQYF.

The sample holds one count of this clone. The chain's CDR3 is CASSLHYRGENYGYTF. The CDR3 DNA reads as TGTGCCAGCAGCTTACACTACAGGGGGGAAAACTATGGCTACACCTTC. The rearrangement links TRBV5-5 to TRBJ1-2; 8 positions match TRBD1. Per the germline V gene, CDR1 is SGHKS and CDR2 is YYEKEE (reference sequence). V shed 2 bases and J 2 bases; nucleotides not matched to a gene: 8. The CDR3 runs 16 residues.

V and J are TRBV13 and TRBJ1-3, with unresolved D. With 4 bases removed from V and 0 bases from J, the gap between germline ends came to 7 bases. Looked up from germline, CDR1 is PRHDT and CDR2 is FYEKMQ (reference sequence). This CDR3 is built from 14 residues. The CDR3 loop reads CASSSGISGNTIYF. CDR3 in DNA: TGTGCCAGCAGCTCGGGTATCTCTGGAAACACCATATATTTT.

The J gene is TRBJ2-1, the V gene TRBV3-1 (or the pseudogene TRBV3-2), with TRBD2 matching 8 bases. CDR1 is LGHDT, CDR2 YNNKEL, per germline (reference sequence). Germline trimming cut 7 bases from V and 4 bases from J; bases unmatched to any gene: 9. This CDR3 contains 15 residues. The CDR3 DNA is TGTGCCAGCACCCTGAGCGGGAGTTCGTACAATGAGCAGTTCTTC. Amino acid sequence: CASTLSGSSYNEQFF.

The V call is TRBV5-1, the J call TRBJ2-3; 10 bases align to TRBD2. V lost 1 base, J lost 6 bases, and 5 bases stayed unmatched. In germline, CDR1 is SGHRS, CDR2 YFSETQ. The CDR3 is 15 residues long. CDR3 sequence (DNA): TGCGCCAGCAGCTTGCCTAGCGGGAGTTCGGATACGCAGTATTTT. Protein: CASSLPSGSSDTQYF.

This sequence joins TRBV19 and TRBJ1-1; D call uncertain. CDR3 length: 12 residues. Deletions cut 4 bases from V and 7 bases from J, with 10 bases between. The germline gives CDR1 LNHDA, CDR2 SQIVND (reference sequence). The CDR3 coding sequence is TGTGCCAGTAGTACAGGTTTGGGTGAAGCTTTCTTT. This codes for CASSTGLGEAFF.

This clone showed up just once. The chain has TRBV5-6 and TRBJ1-6; 9 bases map to TRBD1. Germline loops: CDR1 SGHDT, CDR2 YYEEEE. The CDR3 consists of 14 residues. V was pared by 4 bases and J by 9 bases, with 5 bases of the junction left unmatched. CDR3 nucleotides: TGTGCCAGCAGCAACACAGGGGGCGCTTCACCCCTCCACTTT. The encoded protein is CASSNTGGASPLHF.

This rearrangement joins TRBV9 to TRBJ1-3; 7 bases match TRBD1. The CDR3 is 15 amino acids. Germline CDR1 reads SGDLS; CDR2 reads YYNGEE. With V trimmed by 4 bases and J by 2 bases, 6 bases remained unmatched. CDR3: CASSPMTGTGNTIYF. The CDR3 DNA sequence: TGTGCCAGCAGCCCAATGACAGGGACTGGAAACACCATATATTTT.

CDR3 in DNA: TGTGCCAGTACCTCGCGGGAGGGGGTTTCCTACAATGAGCAGTTCTTC. It codes for CASTSREGVSYNEQFF. The V call is TRBV19, the J call TRBJ2-1; 9 bases fit TRBD2. Unmatched junction bases numbered 8, after V lost 7 bases and J lost 1 base. CDR1 is LNHDA and CDR2 is SQIVND in the germline V gene (reference sequence). This CDR3 contains 16 residues.

The chain combines TRBV18 with TRBJ2-3, with 14 positions matching TRBD2. Germline-derived CDR1 and CDR2 are KGHSH and LQKENI. The CDR3 is made up of 15 amino acids. V shed 3 bases, J shed 6 bases, and the junction held 2 bases outside the gene matches. CDR3 protein: CASSPGTSGSDTQYF. In nucleotides, the CDR3 is TGTGCCAGCTCACCGGGGACTAGCGGGAGTGATACGCAGTATTTT. Combining the CDR3 with reference TRBV18 and TRBJ2-3 gives the whole variable domain NAGVMQNPRHLVRRRGQEARLRCSPMKGHSHVYWYRQLPEEGLKFMVYLQKENIIDESGMPKERFSAEFPKEGPSILRIQQVVRGDSAAYFCASSPGTSGSDTQYFGPGTRLTVL.

The V gene is TRBV3-1 (or the pseudogene TRBV3-2), the J gene TRBJ1-4; tentative D call: TRBD1 (5 bases). The V and J ends lost 0 bases and 8 bases respectively, with 10 bases between them. Per germline, CDR1 LGHDT and CDR2 YNNKEL (reference sequence). The CDR3 consists of 14 residues. Here the CDR3 DNA reads TGTGCCAGCAGCCAAGACCAGGGATGGGAAAAACTGTTTTTT. Its protein is CASSQDQGWEKLFF.

The chain carries TRBV25-1 and TRBJ1-5, with D uncertain. The germline CDR1 and CDR2 sequences are MGHDK and SYGVNS. This CDR3 region has 13 residues. Trimming stripped 4 bases from V and 4 bases from J, with 8 bases between. The CDR3 DNA reads as TGTGCCAGCAGTGTAGACTGGAATCAGCCCCAGCATTTT. Amino acid sequence: CASSVDWNQPQHF.

This chain links TRBV3-1 (or the pseudogene TRBV3-2) with TRBJ2-7; 8 positions agree with TRBD2. Trimming took 9 bases from V and 3 from J; bases not matched to a gene: 7. The CDR3 loop spans 13 amino acids. Per the germline V gene, CDR1 is LGHDT and CDR2 is YNNKEL (reference sequence). Written as DNA, the CDR3 is TGTGCCAGTACCCGGGGGGGGAACTACGAGCAGTACTTC. The encoded protein is CASTRGGNYEQYF.

This clone was detected only a few times. This chain joins TRBV27 and TRBJ2-1; 9 bases are shared with TRBD2. With 4 bases clipped from V and 5 bases from J, the junction kept 3 bases outside the gene matches. CDR1 is MNHEY and CDR2 is SMNVEV in the germline V gene (reference sequence). This CDR3 has 14 amino acids. Here the CDR3 DNA reads TGTGCCAGCAGTTCGCTAGCGGGAAACAATGAGCAGTTCTTC. This sequence encodes CASSSLAGNNEQFF.

This rearrangement joins TRBV5-1 to TRBJ2-5; no firm D call. The CDR3 extends over 14 amino acids. With 4 bases removed from V and 3 bases from J, the gap between germline ends came to 13 bases. Germline V gives CDR1 SGHRS, CDR2 YFSETQ. The CDR3 nucleotides read TGCGCCAGCAGCCCGGTATCGAATAAAGAGACCCAGTACTTC. Residues: CASSPVSNKETQYF. Supplemented by reference TRBV5-1 and TRBJ2-5, the full variable domain reads KAGVTQTPRYLIKTRGQQVTLSCSPISGHRSVSWYQQTPGQGLQFLFEYFSETQRNKGNFPGRFSGRQFSNSRSEMNVSTLELGDSALYLCASSPVSNKETQYFGPGTRLLVL.

The chain employs TRBV13 and TRBJ1-2; 9 bases fit TRBD1. J was trimmed by 4 bases and V by 0 bases; bases with no gene match: 3. The germline V gene encodes CDR1 PRHDT and CDR2 FYEKMQ (reference sequence). CDR3 length equals 15 residues. The CDR3: CASSLGSTGGYGYTF. CDR3 sequence (DNA): TGTGCCAGCAGCTTAGGTTCGACAGGGGGCTATGGCTACACCTTC.

The chain uses TRBV29-1 and TRBJ1-1; perhaps TRBD1 as D (6 bases). The CDR3 runs 13 residues. V lost 5 bases and J lost 2, with 12 bases in between. Germline V CDR1 and CDR2: SQVTM, ANQGSEA. This chain's CDR3 is CSVQGQSNTEAFF. In nucleotides, the CDR3 is TGCAGCGTTCAGGGGCAGAGTAACACTGAAGCTTTCTTT.

The chain has TRBV9 and TRBJ1-2; 8 bases align to TRBD1. Germline loops: CDR1 SGDLS, CDR2 YYNGEE. The CDR3 contains 15 residues. With 4 bases clipped from V and 5 bases from J, the junction kept 10 bases outside the gene matches. This CDR3 reads CASSPPGRQGYGYTF. For the CDR3, the DNA is TGTGCCAGCAGCCCTCCCGGCCGACAGGGGTATGGCTACACCTTC.

The CDR3: CASTQRGQGTNQPQHF. The CDR3 DNA reads as TGTGCCAGCACCCAACGGGGACAGGGGACCAATCAGCCCCAGCATTTT. V and J are TRBV27 and TRBJ1-5, with 10 bases matching TRBD1. CDR3 length: 16 residues. V lost 7 bases and J lost 3; bases outside the gene matches: 9. The germline V gene encodes CDR1 MNHEY and CDR2 SMNVEV (reference sequence).

As DNA, the CDR3 is TGTGCCAGCAGCCTCACCGGGCCAGCGGGGACGAACACCGGGGAGCTGTTTTTT. It encodes CASSLTGPAGTNTGELFF. The chain carries TRBV7-6 and TRBJ2-2; 7 bases fit TRBD2. The CDR3 runs to 18 residues. V lost 5 bases, J lost 0 bases, and 12 bases stayed unmatched. Per germline, CDR1 SGHVS and CDR2 FNYEAQ.

The chain recombines TRBV11-2 with TRBJ1-5, with D unresolved. Per germline, CDR1 SGHAT and CDR2 FQNNGV. CDR3 length: 13 residues. Trimming took off 1 base at V and 7 bases at J, with 8 bases between the two ends. CDR3 protein: CASSLGGGQPQHF. CDR3 sequence (DNA): TGTGCCAGCAGCTTAGGTGGCGGGCAGCCCCAGCATTTT.

This clone was found once. The chain joins TRBV6-5 to TRBJ2-7, with TRBD1 identical over 9 bases. After removal of 5 bases from V and 5 bases from J, the junction contained 4 bases not matched to a gene. Germline CDR1 is MNHEY and CDR2 is SVGAGI. This CDR3 contains 13 residues. In DNA form, the CDR3 reads TGTGCCAGCAGTCCAGGGACAGGGAACGAGCAGTACTTC. It codes for CASSPGTGNEQYF.

The genes are TRBV29-1 and TRBJ2-7; TRBD1 agrees at 10 bases. Germline V gene sequence: CDR1 SQVTM, CDR2 ANQGSEA. The CDR3 extends over 13 amino acids. The CDR3 nucleotides are TGCACCCTGCGGGACAGGGGTCTAGCGGAGCAGTACTTC. Its translation: CTLRDRGLAEQYF.

The V and J genes are TRBV5-1 and TRBJ2-7; 10 bases fit TRBD1. Germline CDR1 and CDR2: SGHRS and YFSETQ. CDR3 length: 16 residues. The V and J ends lost 6 bases and 2 bases, in that order; junction bases with no gene match: 11. The CDR3 DNA sequence: TGCGCCAGCAACCCTAGCCCAGGACAGGGGGCCTACGAGCAGTACTTC. The encoded protein is CASNPSPGQGAYEQYF.

The V gene is TRBV5-4, the J gene TRBJ2-5, with 7 positions matching TRBD1. The CDR3 runs 13 residues. Unmatched junction bases numbered 4, after V lost 2 bases and J lost 6 bases. The germline V gene has CDR1 SGHNT and CDR2 YYREEE (reference sequence). CDR3 coding DNA: TGTGCCAGCAGCTTTGGACAGGAACAGACCCAGTACTTC. Translating gives CASSFGQEQTQYF.